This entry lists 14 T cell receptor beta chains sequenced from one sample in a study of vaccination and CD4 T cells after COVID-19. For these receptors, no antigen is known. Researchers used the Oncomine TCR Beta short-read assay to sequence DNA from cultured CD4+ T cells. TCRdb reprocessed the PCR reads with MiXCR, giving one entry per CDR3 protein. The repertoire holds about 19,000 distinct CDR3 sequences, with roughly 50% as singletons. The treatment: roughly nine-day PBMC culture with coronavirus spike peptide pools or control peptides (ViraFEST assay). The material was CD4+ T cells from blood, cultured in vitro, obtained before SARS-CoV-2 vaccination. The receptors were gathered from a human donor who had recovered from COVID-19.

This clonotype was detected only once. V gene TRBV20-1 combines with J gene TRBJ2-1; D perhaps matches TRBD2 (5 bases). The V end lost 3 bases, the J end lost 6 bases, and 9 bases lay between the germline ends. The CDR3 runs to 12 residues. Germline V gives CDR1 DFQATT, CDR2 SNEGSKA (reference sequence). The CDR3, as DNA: TGCAGTGCTAGCGGCGCGGGCAATGAGCAGTTCTTC. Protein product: CSASGAGNEQFF.

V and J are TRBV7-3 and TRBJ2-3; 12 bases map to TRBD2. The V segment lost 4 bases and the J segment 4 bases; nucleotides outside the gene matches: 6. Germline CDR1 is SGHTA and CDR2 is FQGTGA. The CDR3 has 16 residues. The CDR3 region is CASSSAASGRADTQYF. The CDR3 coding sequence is TGTGCCAGCAGCTCCGCTGCTAGCGGGAGGGCAGATACGCAGTATTTT.

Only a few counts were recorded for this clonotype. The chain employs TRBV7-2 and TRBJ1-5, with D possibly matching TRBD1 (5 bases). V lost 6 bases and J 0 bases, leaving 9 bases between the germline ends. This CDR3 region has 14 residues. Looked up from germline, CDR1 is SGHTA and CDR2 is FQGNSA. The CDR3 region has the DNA TGTGCCAGCAGAGGACATAATAGCAATCAGCCCCAGCATTTT. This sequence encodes CASRGHNSNQPQHF. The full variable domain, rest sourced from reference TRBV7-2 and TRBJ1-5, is GAGVSQSPSNKVTEKGKDVELRCDPISGHTALYWYRQSLGQGLEFLIYFQGNSAPDKSGLPSDRFSAERTGGSVSTLTIQRTQQEDSAVYLCASRGHNSNQPQHFGDGTRLSIL.

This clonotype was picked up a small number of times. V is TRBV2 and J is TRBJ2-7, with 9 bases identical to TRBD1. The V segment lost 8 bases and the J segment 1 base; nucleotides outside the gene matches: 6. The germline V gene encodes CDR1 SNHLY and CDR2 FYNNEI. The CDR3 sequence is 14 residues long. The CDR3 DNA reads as TGTGCCAGCGTCTCGACAGGGGGTTCCTACGAGCAGTACTTC. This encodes CASVSTGGSYEQYF.

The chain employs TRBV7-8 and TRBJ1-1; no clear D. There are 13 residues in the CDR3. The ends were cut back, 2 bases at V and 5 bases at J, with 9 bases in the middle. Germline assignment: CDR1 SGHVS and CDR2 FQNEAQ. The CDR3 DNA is TGTGCCAGCAGCTTAAGGTCTGGGACTGAAGCTTTCTTT. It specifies CASSLRSGTEAFF.

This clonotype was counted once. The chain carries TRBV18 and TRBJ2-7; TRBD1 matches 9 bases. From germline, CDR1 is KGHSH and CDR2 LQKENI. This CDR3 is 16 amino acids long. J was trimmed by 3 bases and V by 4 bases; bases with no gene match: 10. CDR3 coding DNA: TGTGCCAGCTCACTGCCAACCGGGACAGGGCTCTACGAGCAGTACTTC. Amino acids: CASSLPTGTGLYEQYF. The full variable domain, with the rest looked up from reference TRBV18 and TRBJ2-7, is NAGVMQNPRHLVRRRGQEARLRCSPMKGHSHVYWYRQLPEEGLKFMVYLQKENIIDESGMPKERFSAEFPKEGPSILRIQQVVRGDSAAYFCASSLPTGTGLYEQYFGPGTRLTVT.

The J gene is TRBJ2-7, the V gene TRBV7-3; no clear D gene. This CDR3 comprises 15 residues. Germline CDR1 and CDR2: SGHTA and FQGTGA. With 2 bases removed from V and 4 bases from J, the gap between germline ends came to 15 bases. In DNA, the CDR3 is TGTGCCAGCAGCTTATATGGGGTCGTCGGATACGAGCAGTACTTC. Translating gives CASSLYGVVGYEQYF.

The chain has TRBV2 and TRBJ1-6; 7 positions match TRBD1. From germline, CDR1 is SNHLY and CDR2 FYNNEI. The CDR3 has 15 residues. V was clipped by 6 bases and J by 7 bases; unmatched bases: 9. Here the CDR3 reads CASRPGQSTNSPLHF. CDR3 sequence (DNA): TGTGCCAGCAGACCGGGACAGTCAACAAATTCACCCCTCCACTTT.

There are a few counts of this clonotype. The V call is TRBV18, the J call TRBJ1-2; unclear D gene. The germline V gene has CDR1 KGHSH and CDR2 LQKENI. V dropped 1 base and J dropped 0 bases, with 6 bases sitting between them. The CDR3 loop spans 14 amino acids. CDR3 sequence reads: CASSPQRANYGYTF. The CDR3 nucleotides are TGTGCCAGCTCACCACAGAGGGCTAACTATGGCTACACCTTC.

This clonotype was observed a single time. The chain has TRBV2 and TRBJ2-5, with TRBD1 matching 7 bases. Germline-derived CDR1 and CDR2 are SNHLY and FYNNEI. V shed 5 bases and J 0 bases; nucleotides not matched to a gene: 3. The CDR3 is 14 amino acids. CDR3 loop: CASSWGQNQETQYF. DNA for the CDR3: TGTGCCAGCAGTTGGGGACAGAACCAAGAGACCCAGTACTTC.

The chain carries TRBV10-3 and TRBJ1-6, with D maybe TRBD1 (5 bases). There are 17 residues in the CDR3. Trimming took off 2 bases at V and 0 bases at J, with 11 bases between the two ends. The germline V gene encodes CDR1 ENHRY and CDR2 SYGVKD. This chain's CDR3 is CAISEAAGTSYNSPLHF. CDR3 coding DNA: TGTGCCATCAGTGAGGCTGCTGGGACCTCCTATAATTCACCCCTCCACTTT.

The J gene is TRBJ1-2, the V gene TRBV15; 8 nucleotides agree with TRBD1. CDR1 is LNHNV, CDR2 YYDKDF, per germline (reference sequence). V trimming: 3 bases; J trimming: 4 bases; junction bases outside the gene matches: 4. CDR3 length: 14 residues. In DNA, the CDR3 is TGTGCCACCAGCAGGACAGGGGATGGCTATGGCTACACCTTC. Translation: CATSRTGDGYGYTF.

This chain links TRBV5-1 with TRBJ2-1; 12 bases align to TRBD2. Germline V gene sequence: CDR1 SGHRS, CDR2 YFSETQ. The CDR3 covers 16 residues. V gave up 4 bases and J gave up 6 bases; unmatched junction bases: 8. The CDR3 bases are TGCGCCAGCAGCCCCCCACTAGCGGGAGGAGTCAATGAGCAGTTCTTC. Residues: CASSPPLAGGVNEQFF.

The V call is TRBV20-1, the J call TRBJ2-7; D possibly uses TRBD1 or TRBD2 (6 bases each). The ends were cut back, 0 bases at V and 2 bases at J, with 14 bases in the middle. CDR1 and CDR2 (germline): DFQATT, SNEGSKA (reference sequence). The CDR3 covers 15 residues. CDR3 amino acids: CSARDPSRDTYEQYF. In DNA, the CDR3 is TGCAGTGCTAGAGATCCTTCGCGGGACACCTACGAGCAGTACTTC.